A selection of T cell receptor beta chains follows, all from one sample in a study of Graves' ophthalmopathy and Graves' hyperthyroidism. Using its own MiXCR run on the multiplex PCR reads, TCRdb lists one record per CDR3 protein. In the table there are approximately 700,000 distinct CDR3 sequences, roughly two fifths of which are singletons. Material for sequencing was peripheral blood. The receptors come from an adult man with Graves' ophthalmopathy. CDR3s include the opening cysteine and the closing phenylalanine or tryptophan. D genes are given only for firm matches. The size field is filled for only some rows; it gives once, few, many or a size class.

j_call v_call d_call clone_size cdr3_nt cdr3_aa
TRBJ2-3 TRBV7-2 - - TGTGCCAGCAGCTCTAGCGTGGTCACGCAGTATTTT CASSSSVVTQYF
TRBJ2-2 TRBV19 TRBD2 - TGTGCCAGTAGTATTCCGGGGACTAAGGAAGACACCGGGGAGCTGTTTTTT CASSIPGTKEDTGELFF
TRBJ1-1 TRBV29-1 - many TGCAGCGGGTTGTGGACTGAAGCTTTCTTT CSGLWTEAFF
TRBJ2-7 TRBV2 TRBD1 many TGTGCCAGCAGCGGACAGGGGAGTAACTACGAGCAGTACTTC CASSGQGSNYEQYF
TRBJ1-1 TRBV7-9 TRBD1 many TGTGCCAGCAGCTTAGGACAGGGGGGCGCTTTCTTT CASSLGQGGAFF
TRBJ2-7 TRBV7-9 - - TGTGCCAGCAGCTTAGTGTTCGGTGGCGAGCAGTACTTC CASSLVFGGEQYF
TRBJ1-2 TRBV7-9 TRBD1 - TGTGCCAGCAGCTTAGGGGCAGGGGGCGCCTATGGCTACACCTTC CASSLGAGGAYGYTF
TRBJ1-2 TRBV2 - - TGTGCCAGCAGTTCAGGGAGGGAGATCCCAGGTCATGGCTACACCTTC CASSSGREIPGHGYTF
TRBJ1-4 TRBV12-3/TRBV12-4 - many TGTGCCAGCAGCACACTTGCCGAAGGTGAAAAACTGTTTTTT CASSTLAEGEKLFF
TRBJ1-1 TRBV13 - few TGTGCCAGCAGTTTATTGATCTCGGCTGAAGCTTTCTTT CASSLLISAEAFF
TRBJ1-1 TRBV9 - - TGTGCCAGCAGCGTTGCCGGGGGGGGGAACACTGAAGCTTTCTTT CASSVAGGGNTEAFF
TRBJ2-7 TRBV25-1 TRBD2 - TGTGCCAGCAGGGCCCACGGCGGGAGCTACGAGCAGTACTTC CASRAHGGSYEQYF
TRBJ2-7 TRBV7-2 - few TGTGCCAGCAGCCTGGGGCGGGTCGGTCTAGGCTACGAGCAGTACTTC CASSLGRVGLGYEQYF
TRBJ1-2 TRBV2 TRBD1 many TGTGCCAGCAGTGAAGCGCAGCCAGGGGGGATCGGCTACACCTTC CASSEAQPGGIGYTF
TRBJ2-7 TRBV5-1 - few TGCGCCAGCAGCTACTCCAGGACGGCAACCTACGAGCAGTACTTC CASSYSRTATYEQYF
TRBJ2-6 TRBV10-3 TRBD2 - TGTGCCCTGGGGGGGAAGACCGGGGCCAACGTCCTGACTTTC CALGGKTGANVLTF